This TCR beta chain emerged from a study of blood T cell repertoires in COVID-19. Study in general: Acute-phase and convalescent COVID-19 samples originated in the United States, Italy and Spain. T cells, B-cell-depleted T cells, or PBMCs provided the cDNA or gDNA that served as material.

Trimming took 5 bases from V and 0 from J, leaving 8 bases between them. Germline loops: CDR1 SGHTA, CDR2 FQGNSA. The CDR3 runs 15 residues. TCRdb's table, derived via immunoSEQ multiplex PCR, lists solely in-frame clones and lacks some. The table has over 250,000 clones, 84% seen once; the top ten hold around 1.6%. Patients from Seattle were sampled longitudinally, starting during active infection. The source material was peripheral blood. The chain uses TRBV7-2 and TRBJ1-6; possible D gene TRBD1, 6 bases. The clonotype comes from a human donor with COVID-19, enrolled during active disease. The donor label of this sample is uncertain. CDR3 amino acids: CASSPGASYNSPLHF. DNA for the CDR3: TGTGCCAGCAGCCCAGGGGCCTCCTATAATTCACCCCTCCACTTT.